Below are 32 T cell receptor beta chains sequenced from a single sample in a study of cytomegalovirus exposure and HLA in healthy donors. The PCR contained 60 Vbeta and 13 Jbeta primers. The method was immunoSEQ multiplex PCR; TCRdb's version includes in-frame clones alone and lacks a portion of them. The data contain about 110,000 clones, roughly 80% of them singletons. The source material was PBMCs. These TCRs come from a woman aged 50 to 60 in good health and CMV-seropositive.

The chain combines TRBV18 with TRBJ1-5; D not certain. V was clipped by 6 bases and J by 7 bases, with 16 bases between them. Germline-derived CDR1 and CDR2 are KGHSH and LQKENI. This CDR3 is 14 amino acids long. CDR3 sequence reads: CASSARDTGQPQHF. The CDR3 nucleotides are TGTGCCAGCTCCGCGAGGGATACGGGACAGCCCCAGCATTTT.

The rearrangement joins TRBV5-6 to TRBJ2-1; 7 bases match TRBD2. The germline CDR1 and CDR2 sequences are SGHDT and YYEEEE. The CDR3 runs 13 residues. V was pared by 2 bases and J by 9 bases, with 5 bases of the junction left unmatched. The DNA for the CDR3 is TGTGCCAGCAGCTTCCAAGTAGCGGGTGAGCAGTTCTTC. Its translation is CASSFQVAGEQFF.

J is TRBJ2-3 and V is TRBV7-2; 7 nucleotides align to TRBD2. Germline V gene sequence: CDR1 SGHTA, CDR2 FQGNSA. The CDR3 runs to 12 residues. V shed 6 bases, J shed 7 bases, and the junction held 4 bases outside the gene matches. CDR3 in DNA: TGTGCCAGCAGTCCGGGACTAAATACGCAGTATTTT. Encoded protein: CASSPGLNTQYF. The full variable domain, rest sourced from reference TRBV7-2 and TRBJ2-3, is GAGVSQSPSNKVTEKGKDVELRCDPISGHTALYWYRQSLGQGLEFLIYFQGNSAPDKSGLPSDRFSAERTGGSVSTLTIQRTQQEDSAVYLCASSPGLNTQYFGPGTRLTVL.

The chain couples TRBV7-2 to TRBJ2-2, with no clear D. CDR1 and CDR2 (germline): SGHTA, FQGNSA. The CDR3 covers 14 residues. Trimming removed 2 bases at V and 0 bases at J, with 4 bases between. CDR3 in amino acids: CASSLIANTGELFF. The CDR3 DNA is TGTGCCAGCAGCTTAATCGCGAACACCGGGGAGCTGTTTTTT.

The DNA for the CDR3 is TGTGCCAGCGGGCCAGGGTACACCGGGGAGCTGTTTTTT. This codes for CASGPGYTGELFF. The chain couples TRBV7-3 to TRBJ2-2; a weak D match, TRBD1 (5 bases). V gave up 8 bases and J gave up 3 bases, with 10 bases separating them. The germline V gene has CDR1 SGHTA and CDR2 FQGTGA. The CDR3 is made up of 13 amino acids. Variable domain in full (rest from reference TRBV7-3 and TRBJ2-2): GAGVSQTPSNKVTEKGKYVELRCDPISGHTALYWYRQSLGQGPEFLIYFQGTGAADDSGLPNDRFFAVRPEGSVSTLKIQRTERGDSAVYLCASGPGYTGELFFGEGSRLTVL.

V gene TRBV2 combines with J gene TRBJ2-5; TRBD2 agrees at 12 bases. Germline lookup yields CDR1 SNHLY and CDR2 FYNNEI. The CDR3 spans 16 residues. V lost 6 bases and J lost 2; bases outside the gene matches: 7. CDR3 amino acids: CASRTSGGTLQETQYF. CDR3 nucleotides: TGTGCCAGCAGGACTAGCGGGGGAACGCTTCAAGAGACCCAGTACTTC.

This clone showed up just once. Other nucleotide sequences from this sample produce the same CDR3. The chain combines TRBV20-1 with TRBJ2-3, with D unclear. Trimming stripped 1 base from V and 5 bases from J, with 4 bases between. The length of the CDR3 is 11 residues. CDR1 and CDR2 (germline): DFQATT, SNEGSKA (reference sequence). CDR3 sequence reads: CSARVVDTQYF. In DNA, the CDR3 is TGCAGTGCTAGAGTAGTAGATACGCAGTATTTT.

The rearrangement links TRBV6-1 to TRBJ2-7, with 7 positions matching TRBD1. V was clipped by 6 bases and J by 5 bases; unmatched bases: 4. The CDR3 totals 12 residues. Per the germline V gene, CDR1 is MNHNS and CDR2 is SASEGT. The CDR3 loop is CASSATGHEQYF. CDR3 DNA sequence: TGTGCCAGCAGCGCGACAGGGCACGAGCAGTACTTC.

The V call is TRBV4-1, the J call TRBJ2-1; no clear D. Germline V gene data show CDR1 as MGHRA and CDR2 as YSYEKL. Trimming removed 4 bases from V and 0 bases from J, with 10 bases in between. CDR3 size: 15 residues. The CDR3 here is CASSLGSSSYNEQFF. DNA of the CDR3: TGCGCCAGCAGCCTGGGCTCAAGCTCCTACAATGAGCAGTTCTTC.

The chain combines TRBV7-9 with TRBJ1-1, with D perhaps matching TRBD1 (6 bases). The V end lost 5 bases, the J end lost 5 bases, and 18 bases lay between the germline ends. This CDR3 region has 15 residues. Germline assignment: CDR1 SEHNR and CDR2 FQNEAQ (reference sequence). CDR3 region: CASSPGGAGVTEAFF. CDR3 nucleotides: TGTGCCAGCAGCCCCGGCGGAGCAGGGGTGACTGAAGCTTTCTTT.

V usage is TRBV7-4 and J usage is TRBJ2-7, with D hard to call. The CDR3 totals 11 residues. CDR1 SGHVT and CDR2 SQSDAQ come from the germline V gene. Trimming took off 5 bases at V and 4 bases at J, with 6 bases between the two ends. CDR3 amino acids: CASSLLYEQYF. In nucleotides, the CDR3 is TGTGCCAGCAGCCTACTATACGAGCAGTACTTC.

The chain links TRBV18 to TRBJ1-3, with a tentative D call TRBD1 (6 bases). Per the germline V gene, CDR1 is KGHSH and CDR2 is LQKENI. The CDR3 totals 14 residues. The V gene lost 4 bases and the J gene lost 2 bases, with 9 bases spanning the gap. CDR3 sequence reads: CASSRRGTGNTIYF. The CDR3 DNA is TGTGCCAGCTCACGAAGGGGGACTGGAAACACCATATATTTT.

This clone was counted only a few times. The V call is TRBV6-6, the J call TRBJ2-2; 9 bases fit TRBD1. Germline lookup yields CDR1 MNHNY and CDR2 SVGAGI (reference sequence). The CDR3 runs to 15 residues. V shed 5 bases and J 4 bases; nucleotides not matched to a gene: 5. The CDR3 sequence is CASSPGQGPTGELFF. As DNA, the CDR3 is TGTGCCAGCAGTCCGGGACAGGGCCCCACCGGGGAGCTGTTTTTT.

The CDR3 nucleotides read TGTGCCAGTAGTCGCACCGCTAGCGGGCCCAGCACAGATACGCAGTATTTT. Protein sequence: CASSRTASGPSTDTQYF. This chain connects TRBV19 to TRBJ2-3, with TRBD2 identical over 8 bases. V dropped 5 bases and J dropped 0; count of bases not matched to a gene: 10. The V gene's germline CDR1 is LNHDA and CDR2 SQIVND (reference sequence). The CDR3 extends over 17 amino acids.

As DNA, the CDR3 is TGTGCCAGCAGCTTGTTGGGAGCACAAGAGACCCAGTACTTC. Protein: CASSLLGAQETQYF. The chain carries TRBV5-5 and TRBJ2-5; D may be TRBD2 (5 bases). The CDR3 sequence is 14 residues long. CDR1 and CDR2 (germline): SGHKS, YYEKEE (reference sequence). V dropped 1 base and J dropped 2 bases, with 9 bases sitting between them.

The chain links TRBV6-1 to TRBJ1-1; 9 nucleotides match TRBD1. Germline CDR1 is MNHNS and CDR2 is SASEGT. Trimming cost V 3 bases and J 5 bases; bases outside gene matches: 1. The CDR3 covers 13 residues. The CDR3, as DNA: TGTGCCAGCAGTGACGGGACAGGGACTGAAGCTTTCTTT. It yields the protein CASSDGTGTEAFF.

The V gene is TRBV5-3, the J gene TRBJ1-2, with D unresolved. TRBV5-3 is reported as an ORF; its role is uncertain. This CDR3 has 16 residues. V was shortened by 0 bases and J by 4 bases, with 16 bases between the two germline ends. The chain's CDR3 is CARSLASGPEGYGYTF. The DNA of the CDR3 is TGTGCCAGAAGCTTGGCCTCTGGGCCGGAGGGCTATGGCTACACCTTC.

V is TRBV6-5 and J is TRBJ2-3; tentative D call: TRBD1 (5 bases). The CDR3 extends over 14 amino acids. V shed 0 bases and J shed 2 bases, with 6 bases lying between them. Germline CDR1 and CDR2: MNHEY and SVGAGI. As DNA, the CDR3 is TGTGCCAGCAGTTACTCTGGGGCCACAGATACGCAGTATTTT. It specifies CASSYSGATDTQYF.

This clone has only a few counts. The chain is built from TRBV2 and TRBJ1-2, with D possibly TRBD1 on 5 matching bases. Trimming took 7 bases from V and 5 from J, leaving 14 bases between them. Germline CDR1 and CDR2: SNHLY and FYNNEI. This CDR3 region has 13 residues. The CDR3 DNA reads TGTGCCAGCAAATGGGGGGAAGGGTATGGCTACACCTTC. Translating it yields CASKWGEGYGYTF.

J is TRBJ1-2 and V is TRBV27; 8 bases line up with TRBD1. CDR1 and CDR2 from the germline V gene are MNHEY and SMNVEV (reference sequence). After removal of 4 bases from V and 6 bases from J, the junction contained 16 bases not matched to a gene. This CDR3 has 17 amino acids. CDR3 sequence: CASSSYFGTGGWNGYTF. In DNA, the CDR3 is TGTGCCAGCAGTTCCTACTTCGGGACAGGAGGATGGAATGGCTACACCTTC.

With respect to this clone: One end of the junction does not line up with germline, which may come from a read error. The chain couples TRBV27 to TRBJ2-4; weak D call: TRBD2 (5 bases). The CDR3 loop spans 15 amino acids. Germline assignment: CDR1 MNHEY and CDR2 SMNVEV (reference sequence). CDR3 coding DNA: TGTGCCAGCAGTTTATCCGGGTACGGGGAGAACAGTCAGTACTTC. Translation gives CASSLSGYGENSQYF.

CDR3 loop: CASSQESAGVSTDTQYF. The CDR3 coding sequence is TGTGCCAGCAGCCAAGAGTCAGCGGGGGTCTCCACAGATACGCAGTATTTT. The rearrangement links TRBV4-2 to TRBJ2-3; 8 positions agree with TRBD2. The CDR3 is 17 amino acids. Germline values: CDR1 LGHNA, CDR2 YNFKEQ. Trimming at V came to 0 bases and at J to 2 bases, leaving 7 bases not matched to a gene.

The chain uses TRBV5-4 and TRBJ1-2; D is perhaps TRBD1 (6 bases). The V end lost 0 bases, the J end lost 2 bases, and 17 bases lay between the germline ends. The CDR3 runs 17 residues. Germline assignment: CDR1 SGHNT and CDR2 YYREEE (reference sequence). CDR3 loop: CASSLGGGAGSNYGYTF. CDR3 bases: TGTGCCAGCAGCTTGGGAGGGGGGGCAGGGTCCAACTATGGCTACACCTTC.

This clone was seen once. The chain combines TRBV29-1 with TRBJ1-1; D gene uncertain. The CDR3 length is 12 residues. Germline-derived CDR1 and CDR2 are SQVTM and ANQGSEA. V was trimmed by 5 bases and J by 1 base, leaving 8 bases between them. CDR3 sequence reads: CSVHSWNTEAFF. Here the CDR3 DNA reads TGCAGCGTTCACAGTTGGAACACTGAAGCTTTCTTT. Drawing the rest from reference TRBV29-1 and TRBJ1-1, the complete variable domain is SAVISQKPSRDICQRGTSLTIQCQVDSQVTMMFWYRQQPGQSLTLIATANQGSEATYESGFVIDKFPISRPNLTFSTLTVSNMSPEDSSIYLCSVHSWNTEAFFGQGTRLTVV.

The chain uses TRBV29-1 and TRBJ2-3; D is perhaps TRBD1 (5 bases). The CDR3 is 14 amino acids. Germline V gene lookup returns CDR1 SQVTM and CDR2 ANQGSEA. The V end was cut by 7 bases, the J end by 0 bases, with 14 bases between. The CDR3 spells CSAETATSTDTQYF. CDR3 DNA: TGCAGCGCTGAGACAGCTACTAGCACAGATACGCAGTATTTT.

This rearrangement joins TRBV9 to TRBJ2-7, with D tentatively TRBD1 (5 bases). CDR1 and CDR2 (germline): SGDLS, YYNGEE. Trimming took off 3 bases at V and 6 bases at J, with 16 bases between the two ends. The CDR3 sequence is 14 residues long. The CDR3 DNA follows: TGTGCCAGCAGCGCGTCCCCAGACAGCTCCGAGCAGTACTTC. It encodes CASSASPDSSEQYF.

This clone was recorded many times. The CDR3 bases are TGTGCCAGCAGCCAAGATAGGACAGGGGTGCAAGAGCAGTACTTC. Its translation: CASSQDRTGVQEQYF. The V and J genes are TRBV4-2 and TRBJ2-7; 9 bases fit TRBD1. From germline, CDR1 is LGHNA and CDR2 YNFKEQ. With V trimmed by 0 bases and J by 7 bases, 7 bases remained unmatched. This CDR3 is 15 amino acids long.

This clone showed up just a few times. The V gene is TRBV27, the J gene TRBJ1-1; D remains ambiguous. Trimming cost V 7 bases and J 2 bases, with 11 bases left between them. The germline CDR1 and CDR2 sequences are MNHEY and SMNVEV (reference sequence). This CDR3 is 13 amino acids long. This chain's CDR3 is CASTARQNTEAFF. CDR3 nucleotide sequence: TGTGCCAGCACCGCTCGACAAAACACTGAAGCTTTCTTT.

This clone was seen more than once but under ten times. V usage is TRBV12-5 and J usage is TRBJ2-1; D remains unclear. V was clipped by 4 bases and J by 8 bases, with 15 bases between them. This CDR3 region has 14 residues. Germline V gene lookup returns CDR1 LGHNT and CDR2 FRNRAP. CDR3 nucleotides: TGTGCTAGTGGTTCACAGACCGTAGGTGATGAGCAGTTCTTC. Translated, it gives CASGSQTVGDEQFF.

The V call is TRBV2, the J call TRBJ1-1; 7 nucleotides align to TRBD1. Trimming took 7 bases from V and 4 from J; bases not matched to a gene: 6. The germline V gene has CDR1 SNHLY and CDR2 FYNNEI. This CDR3 comprises 13 residues. CDR3 coding DNA: TGTGCCAGCAATAGACAGGGTGGCACTGAAGCTTTCTTT. Its protein is CASNRQGGTEAFF.

This chain connects TRBV19 to TRBJ2-1; 8 nucleotides match TRBD1. The CDR3 runs to 19 residues. Germline CDR1 and CDR2: LNHDA and SQIVND (reference sequence). The trim removed 2 bases at V and 4 bases at J, leaving 16 bases unmatched. CDR3 sequence (DNA): TGTGCCAGTAGTATACAGGGGGCCAAAAGGCCGACCCCATACAATGAGCAGTTCTTC. Its translation is CASSIQGAKRPTPYNEQFF.

The chain uses TRBV5-1 and TRBJ1-1; D not certain. The CDR3 consists of 13 residues. V gave up 0 bases and J gave up 5 bases, with 8 bases separating them. Germline loops: CDR1 SGHRS, CDR2 YFSETQ. The CDR3 reads CASSLERVTEAFF. CDR3 nucleotides: TGCGCCAGCAGCTTGGAGCGGGTGACTGAAGCTTTCTTT.